The rows below give T cell receptor beta chains drawn from one sample of a study of control samples from healthy donors and cancer patients. Using immunoSEQ multiplex PCR, the repertoire was profiled, and TCRdb retains in-frame clones only, with some absent. This table holds 170,000 or so clones, 75% to 95% found once. Sequencing was done on a sample of blood. Source of these receptors: a middle-aged woman in good health. CDR3s include the opening cysteine and the closing phenylalanine or tryptophan. A D gene is named only where the DNA matches it firmly. The size of a clone is reported for some rows only, either as once, few or many, or as a class for expanded clones.

d_gene	abundance	v_gene	j_gene	CDR3nt	CDR3aa
NA	NA	TRBV5-1	TRBJ1-4	TGCGCCAGCAGCTCGGGGGCCCCAGTTGCAACTAATGAAAAACTGTTTTTT	CASSSGAPVATNEKLFF
TRBD1	NA	TRBV29-1	TRBJ2-1	TGCAGTGGGGGGGACAGGGTTGTTTATGAGCAGTTCTTC	CSGGDRVVYEQFF
NA	NA	TRBV5-1	TRBJ1-1	TGCGCCAGCAGCTCCCATGGGGGGATCTCTGAAGCTTTCTTT	CASSSHGGISEAFF
NA	NA	TRBV12-3/TRBV12-4	TRBJ1-1	TGTGCCAGCAGTTGGACACAGAACACTGAAGCTTTCTTT	CASSWTQNTEAFF
NA	NA	TRBV6-5	TRBJ1-1	TGTGCCAGCAGTAACGAAGGGGTGATGAACACTGAAGCTTTCTTT	CASSNEGVMNTEAFF
TRBD1	NA	TRBV5-1	TRBJ2-7	TGCGCCAGCAGCCCTCGGACAGGGGAGGGCGAGCAGTACTTC	CASSPRTGEGEQYF
NA	NA	TRBV3-1/TRBV3-2	TRBJ1-6	TGTGCCAGCAGCCAAGGTGGGGGCTGGGTGGGTTCACCCCTCCACTTT	CASSQGGGWVGSPLHF
TRBD1	NA	TRBV5-5	TRBJ1-6	TGTGCCAGCAGCTTGGGGCAGGGCAGGGGGCCGAATTCACCCCTCCACTTT	CASSLGQGRGPNSPLHF
NA	NA	TRBV10-3	TRBJ2-7	TGTGCCATCAGGCCATCATCCTACGAGCAGTACTTC	CAIRPSSYEQYF
NA	NA	TRBV12-3/TRBV12-4	TRBJ2-7	TGTGCCAGCAGTTTGGGAGGCGTCGGGGAGCAGTACTTC	CASSLGGVGEQYF
NA	NA	TRBV19	TRBJ1-1	TGTGCCAGTAGTAATCTCCAACTCCTCGAGACTGAAGCTTTCTTT	CASSNLQLLETEAFF
NA	NA	TRBV24-1	TRBJ1-3	TGTGCCACCAGTGAGCATAACGGTTGGCAGAGAAACACCATATATTTT	CATSEHNGWQRNTIYF
NA	NA	TRBV7-9	TRBJ2-1	TGTGCCAGCAGCTTAGGAAAGAGCTCCTACAATGAGCAGTTCTTC	CASSLGKSSYNEQFF
TRBD2	NA	TRBV3-1/TRBV3-2	TRBJ2-7	TGTGCCAGCAGCCACGAGAAAGCGGGGGTCTACGAGCAGTACTTC	CASSHEKAGVYEQYF
TRBD2	NA	TRBV5-1	TRBJ2-1	TGCGCCAGCGATCGATCCGGGACTAGTGTTAGCAATGAGCAGTTCTTC	CASDRSGTSVSNEQFF
TRBD2	NA	TRBV5-4	TRBJ2-5	TGTGCCAGCAGCGCCTCGACTAGCGGGGGCGAGACCCAGTACTTC	CASSASTSGGETQYF
TRBD2	NA	TRBV11-2	TRBJ2-7	TGTGCCAGCAGCTTCAGGACGGGAGGCGAGCAGTACTTC	CASSFRTGGEQYF
NA	NA	TRBV20-1	TRBJ1-2	TGCAGTGCTACGCACAGCCGCCTCGCCACCTTC	CSATHSRLATF
NA	once	TRBV7-2	TRBJ1-2	TGTGCCAGCAGCTTAGTCGGTGGGGCCTATGGCTACACCTTC	CASSLVGGAYGYTF